Below are 2 T cell receptor beta chains sequenced from a single sample in a study of regulatory T cells in long-lasting Graves disease. Extracted RNA from PBMCs served as the source of the TCR library. TCRdb processed the reads anew with MiXCR; each CDR3 protein has one entry. This repertoire shows 750 to 1,000 distinct CDR3 sequences, about nine tenths found once; its top ten account for about 10%. The sample in question was peripheral blood mononuclear cells (PBMCs), obtained with antithyroid drug treatment, in newly diagnosed or persistent Graves disease (not recorded which). Source of these receptors: a man between 25 and 39 years old with Graves disease.

This clonotype was detected a few times. The rearrangement joins TRBV27 to TRBJ2-1, with 11 bases identical to TRBD2. After removal of 7 bases from V and 6 bases from J, the junction contained 8 bases not matched to a gene. The CDR3 is made up of 15 amino acids. Germline V CDR1 and CDR2: MNHEY, SMNVEV (reference sequence). CDR3 residues: CASTVAGGVGNEQFF. The CDR3 coding sequence is TGTGCCAGCACCGTAGCGGGAGGGGTGGGCAATGAGCAGTTCTTC.

The chain links TRBV29-1 to TRBJ2-5; TRBD1 might be the D (6 bases). CDR3 length: 11 amino acids. V shed 7 bases and J shed 4 bases, with 10 bases lying between them. Germline-derived CDR1 and CDR2 are SQVTM and ANQGSEA. CDR3 amino acids: CSGGGGETQYF. The CDR3 region has the DNA TGCAGCGGTGGGGGCGGAGAGACCCAGTACTTC.